This T cell receptor (beta chain) is from a study of beta chain features in type 1 diabetes. Germline V gene sequence: CDR1 LNHDA, CDR2 SQIVND (reference sequence). There are 15 residues in the CDR3. The junction had 12 bases not matched to a gene; V was cut back by 7 bases and J by 6 bases. This clone was picked up a small number of times. The investigators reverse transcribed all of the isolated RNA, so they sequenced expressed TCRB transcripts. Sequencing was performed with immunoSEQ multiplex PCR; in TCRdb, only in-frame clones are kept and a portion is missing. Of approximately 150,000 clones in the sample, roughly 10% were seen once.

The receptor's source is a man younger than 35 in good health. Sequenced input: naive CD4+ T cells from blood. This chain uses TRBV19 with TRBJ1-5; 7 bases are a match to TRBD1. DNA for the CDR3: TGTGCCAGTATTGAGGACAGCTCAGGGGGTCAGCCCCAGCATTTT. Translated: CASIEDSSGGQPQHF. Using reference TRBV19 and TRBJ1-5 for the parts outside the CDR3, the full variable domain is DGGITQSPKYLFRKEGQNVTLSCEQNLNHDAMYWYRQDPGQGLRLIYYSQIVNDFQKGDIAEGYSVSREKKESFPLTVTSAQKNPTAFYLCASIEDSSGGQPQHFGDGTRLSIL.